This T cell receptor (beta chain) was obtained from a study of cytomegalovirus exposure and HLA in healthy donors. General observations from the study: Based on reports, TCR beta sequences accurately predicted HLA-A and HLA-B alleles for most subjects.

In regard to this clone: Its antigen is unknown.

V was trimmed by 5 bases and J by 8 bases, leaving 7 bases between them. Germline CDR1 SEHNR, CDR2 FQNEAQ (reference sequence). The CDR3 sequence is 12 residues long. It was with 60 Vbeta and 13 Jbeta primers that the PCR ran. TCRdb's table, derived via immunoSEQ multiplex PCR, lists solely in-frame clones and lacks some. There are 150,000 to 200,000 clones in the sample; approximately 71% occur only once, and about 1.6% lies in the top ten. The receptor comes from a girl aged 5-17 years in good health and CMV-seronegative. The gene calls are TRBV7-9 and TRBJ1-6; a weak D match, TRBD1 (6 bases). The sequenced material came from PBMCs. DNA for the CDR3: TGTGCCAGCAGCCCAGGGGATTCACCCCTCCACTTT. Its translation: CASSPGDSPLHF.